This TCR beta chain was profiled in a study of cytomegalovirus exposure and HLA in healthy donors. Study-wide results and limits: TCR beta chains numbering under 200 were designated cytomegalovirus-associated.

V was shortened by 6 bases and J by 4 bases, with 16 bases between the two germline ends. The CDR3 is 13 residues long. CDR1 is SQVTM and CDR2 is ANQGSEA in the germline V gene. To note about this clone: Its cognate antigen is unknown.

Libraries were prepared by immunoSEQ multiplex PCR; TCRdb keeps only in-frame clonotypes and omits some of them. The repertoire includes more than 120,000 clones, over 80% of them detected once, and 3.5% to 5.5% sits in the top ten. V usage is TRBV29-1 and J usage is TRBJ2-7; D gene unclear. The sequencing input was PBMCs. The source is a man between 18 and 35 years old in good health and CMV-seropositive. The CDR3 sequence: CSVLSSQAYEQYF. CDR3 coding DNA: TGCAGCGTCCTTTCCTCTCAAGCATACGAGCAGTACTTC.